The source of this TCR beta chain is a study of yellow fever vaccine responses in identical twins. Study results and limitations: A vaccine T cell response that seemed partly convergent and partly personalized was reported in twins.

Points on this clonotype: Antigen: not known. Mismatch with germline at one junction end may stem from a read error.

Germline-derived CDR1 and CDR2 are KGHSH and LQKENI. The CDR3 is 12 amino acids. TCRdb redid the calling of the RT-PCR reads with MiXCR, one entry per CDR3 protein. The table records 7,000 or so distinct CDR3 sequences, about 86% of them present only once. Sequencing used T cells from blood (PBMCs), unsorted or a sorted subset (not recorded which), obtained before or after yellow fever vaccination (not recorded which). This chain connects TRBV18 to TRBJ2-1; 8 bases agree with TRBD2. The origin of this receptor is a young woman who received the yellow fever vaccine. DNA of the CDR3: TGTGCCAGCTCACCAACTGAGCGGGAGCGGTTCTTC. Its translation is CASSPTERERFF.